Listed here are 23 T cell receptor beta chains from one sample, sequenced in a study of T cell repertoires in cytomegalovirus infection. TCRdb re-called the reads through MiXCR, storing one row per CDR3 protein. The sample holds around 260,000 distinct CDR3 sequences; roughly a quarter are singletons and the top ten take around 13%. The sample taken for sequencing was PBMCs. These receptors all come from a human donor in good health (CMV status not recorded). Some clones in this sample may be carry-over from other donors' samples.

CDR3 coding DNA: TGTGCCAGTAGTCCCTCCTCGGACAGGAAAAACACTGAAGCTTTCTTT. It is translated as CASSPSSDRKNTEAFF. V is TRBV19 and J is TRBJ1-1; TRBD1 matches 7 bases. Trimming took 5 bases from V and 2 from J; bases not matched to a gene: 11. The CDR3 is 16 amino acids. Germline V gives CDR1 LNHDA, CDR2 SQIVND (reference sequence).

The J gene is TRBJ1-2, the V gene TRBV2, with D possibly matching TRBD1 (5 bases). Germline V gene sequence: CDR1 SNHLY, CDR2 FYNNEI. This CDR3 is 13 amino acids long. Trimming removed 3 bases at V and 8 bases at J, with 13 bases between. CDR3 sequence: CASSEGREEGYTF. The CDR3 nucleotides are TGTGCCAGCAGTGAGGGCAGGGAGGAAGGCTACACCTTC.

This clonotype was counted many times. The chain joins TRBV7-2 to TRBJ1-6; D uncertain. Looked up from germline, CDR1 is SGHTA and CDR2 is FQGNSA. The CDR3 is 14 residues long. V lost 0 bases, J lost 7 bases, and 7 bases lay in between. The CDR3 sequence is CASSLAFENSPLHF. The CDR3 DNA is TGTGCCAGCAGCTTAGCCTTCGAAAATTCACCCCTCCACTTT.

This clonotype came up many times. The J gene is TRBJ2-7, the V gene TRBV7-2, with 12 bases fitting TRBD2. The germline CDR1 and CDR2 sequences are SGHTA and FQGNSA. The V and J ends lost 2 bases and 7 bases, in that order; junction bases with no gene match: 6. The CDR3 is made up of 15 amino acids. CDR3 amino acids: CASSLRLAGGREQYF. The CDR3 DNA follows: TGTGCCAGCAGCTTAAGGCTAGCGGGAGGGCGGGAGCAGTACTTC.

The V and J genes are TRBV4-1 and TRBJ2-5; D is possibly TRBD2 (5 bases). The CDR3 sequence is 16 residues long. Germline lookup yields CDR1 MGHRA and CDR2 YSYEKL. V lost 0 bases and J lost 2, with 13 bases in between. The CDR3 sequence: CASSQDLGLGQETQYF. The CDR3 DNA is TGCGCCAGCAGCCAAGATTTAGGACTCGGTCAAGAGACCCAGTACTTC.

V usage is TRBV6-4 and J usage is TRBJ2-3; D perhaps matches TRBD1 (5 bases). V lost 4 bases and J 3 bases, leaving 8 bases between the germline ends. This CDR3 has 13 amino acids. Germline CDR1 and CDR2: MRHNA and SNTAGT. The CDR3: CASSARETDTQYF. Here the CDR3 DNA reads TGTGCCAGCAGTGCCAGGGAAACAGATACGCAGTATTTT.

This clonotype came up many times. The rearrangement links TRBV4-2 to TRBJ1-2; no firm D call. This CDR3 spans 14 amino acids. With 0 bases removed from V and 6 bases from J, the gap between germline ends came to 11 bases. Per germline, CDR1 LGHNA and CDR2 YNFKEQ. As DNA, the CDR3 is TGTGCCAGCAGCCAAGATACGGGGAATGATGGCTACACCTTC. Encoded protein: CASSQDTGNDGYTF.

V usage is TRBV7-2 and J usage is TRBJ1-5; D possibly corresponds to TRBD1 (5 bases). Per the germline V gene, CDR1 is SGHTA and CDR2 is FQGNSA. CDR3 length: 14 amino acids. Trimming removed 4 bases at V and 2 bases at J, with 9 bases between. The CDR3 loop is CASSWGWGNQPQHF. CDR3 coding DNA: TGTGCCAGCAGCTGGGGGTGGGGCAATCAGCCCCAGCATTTT.

This clonotype came up a few times. The chain couples TRBV20-1 to TRBJ1-2; TRBD1 aligns across 7 bases. The V gene end was trimmed by 5 bases and the J gene end by 6 bases; junction bases not matched to a gene: 9. The CDR3 covers 13 residues. CDR1 DFQATT and CDR2 SNEGSKA come from the germline V gene (reference sequence). This chain's CDR3 is CSAPPSTGDGYTF. CDR3 DNA: TGCAGTGCTCCTCCGAGCACAGGGGATGGCTACACCTTC.

The table lists this clonotype with many counts. This chain links TRBV7-2 with TRBJ2-3; the D gene is possibly TRBD1 (6 bases). Germline V lookup: CDR1 SGHTA, CDR2 FQGNSA. Trimming shortened V by 2 bases and J by 0 bases, and 15 bases separated the two germline ends. There are 17 residues in the CDR3. The CDR3 bases are TGTGCCAGCAGCTTACAGGTAACAGGGACAAGCACAGATACGCAGTATTTT. Translation: CASSLQVTGTSTDTQYF.

The chain employs TRBV2 and TRBJ2-2; no reliable D call. The V gene's germline CDR1 is SNHLY and CDR2 FYNNEI. The CDR3 runs to 13 residues. The V and J ends lost 4 bases and 5 bases respectively, with 8 bases between them. Here the CDR3 DNA reads TGTGCCAGCAGTGGTGCCGGGACCGGGGAGCTGTTTTTT. Its protein product is CASSGAGTGELFF.

This clonotype was recorded many times. The chain uses TRBV28 and TRBJ2-7; weak D call: TRBD1 (6 bases). Germline CDR1 MDHEN, CDR2 SYDVKM. The ends were cut back, 5 bases at V and 2 bases at J, with 10 bases in the middle. The length of the CDR3 is 13 residues. As DNA, the CDR3 is TGTGCCAGCAGTCGGGACAACACCTACGAGCAGTACTTC. Translated: CASSRDNTYEQYF.

The rearrangement uses TRBV12-3 or TRBV12-4 and TRBJ2-5, with 7 bases lining up with TRBD2. The CDR3 covers 16 residues. V trimming: 5 bases; J trimming: 3 bases; junction bases outside the gene matches: 12. This CDR3 reads CASSPPLAEGEETQYF. The CDR3 nucleotides are TGTGCCAGCAGTCCCCCCCTAGCGGAGGGAGAAGAGACCCAGTACTTC.

This clonotype came up a few times. The chain uses TRBV7-4 and TRBJ1-1; D may be TRBD1 (6 bases). Per germline, CDR1 SGHVT and CDR2 SQSDAQ. CDR3 length: 12 amino acids. The CDR3 sequence is CAAQHRETEAFF. In DNA form, the CDR3 reads TGTGCAGCACAGCACAGGGAGACTGAAGCTTTCTTT.

This clonotype was counted a few times. A much bigger clone sits one base away, suggesting this may be a read error. This chain connects TRBV7-3 to TRBJ2-2, with TRBD2 as a possible D gene (5 bases). CDR1 and CDR2 (germline): SGHTA, FQGTGA. The CDR3 length is 14 residues. Here the CDR3 reads CASAQADNTGVLFF. CDR3 nucleotide sequence: TGTGCCAGCGCCCAAGCGGATAACACCGGGGTGCTGTTTTTT.

V and J are TRBV14 and TRBJ2-7, with no clear D. Trimming took off 2 bases at V and 7 bases at J, with 12 bases between the two ends. The CDR3 has 13 residues. Germline CDR1 is SGHDN and CDR2 is FVKESK. The CDR3 protein is CASSQYSLSEQYF. For the CDR3, the DNA is TGTGCCAGCAGCCAATACAGCCTTAGTGAGCAGTACTTC.

In this sample, this clonotype turned up many times. The CDR3 DNA reads TGCGCCAGTAGACTCGACGCGAACACCGGGGAGCTGTTTTTT. This translates into CASRLDANTGELFF. The rearrangement uses TRBV10-2 and TRBJ2-2; no reliable D call. Trimming took 9 bases from V and 0 from J, leaving 11 bases between them. The CDR3 has 14 amino acids. The germline CDR1 and CDR2 sequences are WSHSY and SAAADI.

This chain links TRBV7-3 with TRBJ2-7, with D possibly being TRBD1 (6 bases). This CDR3 is 15 amino acids long. The V and J ends lost 2 bases and 5 bases respectively, with 16 bases between them. Germline values: CDR1 SGHTA, CDR2 FQGTGA. CDR3 loop: CASSLESHRVDEQYF. The DNA of the CDR3 is TGTGCCAGCAGCTTAGAATCTCACAGGGTTGACGAGCAGTACTTC.

This clonotype has a single count. The chain combines TRBV5-6 with TRBJ2-2; TRBD1 agrees at 9 bases. Germline V gene data show CDR1 as SGHDT and CDR2 as YYEEEE. This CDR3 spans 15 amino acids. The trim removed 4 bases at V and 6 bases at J, leaving 7 bases unmatched. CDR3 nucleotide sequence: TGTGCCAGCAGCCTACCGGGACAGGGTTCCGGGGAGCTGTTTTTT. This translates into CASSLPGQGSGELFF.

The CDR3, as DNA: TGTGCCAGCAGTTACCTCGCGGGGGCGCGTGGTCCTAATGAAAAACTGTTTTTT. The encoded protein is CASSYLAGARGPNEKLFF. The chain has TRBV6-7 and TRBJ1-4, with D perhaps TRBD1 (6 bases). TRBV6-7 qualifies as an ORF whose function is uncertain. The CDR3 extends over 18 amino acids. The V and J ends lost 2 bases and 3 bases respectively, with 19 bases between them.

This clonotype was observed at least ten times. The genes are TRBV7-2 and TRBJ1-1; TRBD1 matches 8 bases. Germline values: CDR1 SGHTA, CDR2 FQGNSA. There are 13 residues in the CDR3. The junction had 8 bases not matched to a gene; V was cut back by 4 bases and J by 10 bases. The DNA of the CDR3 is TGTGCCAGCAGCTCCGGGACAGGAACGCCAGCTTTCTTT. It translates to CASSSGTGTPAFF.

V and J are TRBV5-1 and TRBJ2-7, with D maybe TRBD1 (6 bases). The CDR3 consists of 14 residues. Germline V gene lookup returns CDR1 SGHRS and CDR2 YFSETQ. V was cut by 3 bases and J by 1 base, with 11 bases left in between. In nucleotides, the CDR3 is TGCGCCAGCAGCTCCACGGACAGATCCTACGAGCAGTACTTC. Its protein is CASSSTDRSYEQYF. Variable domain in full (rest from reference TRBV5-1 and TRBJ2-7): KAGVTQTPRYLIKTRGQQVTLSCSPISGHRSVSWYQQTPGQGLQFLFEYFSETQRNKGNFPGRFSGRQFSNSRSEMNVSTLELGDSALYLCASSSTDRSYEQYFGPGTRLTVT.

This chain links TRBV11-3 with TRBJ2-1; D may match TRBD1 or TRBD2 (5 bases each). Germline CDR1 is SGHNT and CDR2 is YENEEA. The CDR3 extends over 15 amino acids. The V end was cut by 4 bases, the J end by 6 bases, with 16 bases between. The CDR3: CASSSAGTPFNEQFF. CDR3 coding DNA: TGTGCCAGCAGCTCGGCCGGGACCCCGTTCAATGAGCAGTTCTTC. Full variable domain (remainder filled in from reference TRBV11-3 and TRBJ2-1): EAGVVQSPRYKIIEKKQPVAFWCNPISGHNTLYWYLQNLGQGPELLIRYENEEAVDDSQLPKDRFSAERLKGVDSTLKIQPAELGDSAVYLCASSSAGTPFNEQFFGPGTRLTVL.